This TCR beta chain was captured by sequencing in a study of technical replicates of blood from a handful of donors. Sequenced by immunoSEQ multiplex PCR; TCRdb stores in-frame clones only, minus some. The sample shows 74,000 or so clones, just over 90% of them seen only once. CDR1 SNHLY and CDR2 FYNNEI come from the germline V gene. Trimming took 4 bases from V and 0 from J, leaving 10 bases between them. This CDR3 is 16 amino acids long. This receptor was obtained from a human donor in good health. The rearrangement links TRBV2 to TRBJ2-6, with D possibly being TRBD1 (5 bases). Sequenced: T cells isolated from PBMCs. CDR3 in amino acids: CASSAGPISGANVLTF. CDR3 DNA: TGTGCCAGCAGTGCAGGGCCGATCTCTGGGGCCAACGTCCTGACTTTC. Drawing the rest from reference TRBV2 and TRBJ2-6, the complete variable domain is EPEVTQTPSHQVTQMGQEVILRCVPISNHLYFYWYRQILGQKVEFLVSFYNNEISEKSEIFDDQFSVERPDGSNFTLKIRSTKLEDSAMYFCASSAGPISGANVLTFGAGSRLTVL.